The 29 T cell receptor beta chains given below trace back to one sample, sequenced in a study of T-cell reconstitution after alpha-beta-depleted transplantation in children. Unique molecular identifiers were incorporated during preparation of the TCRbeta library. TCRdb reanalysed the PCR reads using MiXCR and keeps one entry per CDR3 protein. This sample yields about 200,000 distinct CDR3 sequences, of which 6.6% are seen a single time; more than 5.5% belongs to the top ten. This material consisted of PBMCs, taken before TCRalphabeta/CD19-depleted stem cell transplant. All receptors come from a boy aged 2 to 10 with acute lymphoblastic leukemia, due to receive a stem cell transplant.

The chain recombines TRBV5-5 with TRBJ2-5; perhaps TRBD1 as D (6 bases). Trimming cost V 3 bases and J 3 bases, with 18 bases left between them. In germline, CDR1 is SGHKS, CDR2 YYEKEE (reference sequence). The CDR3 extends over 16 amino acids. This CDR3 is CASSSHPTGTKETQYF. The CDR3 coding sequence is TGTGCCAGCAGCTCCCACCCGACCGGGACAAAAGAGACCCAGTACTTC.

The rearrangement links TRBV3-1 to TRBJ1-2, with D unclear. This CDR3 has 14 amino acids. V dropped 3 bases and J dropped 6 bases, with 14 bases sitting between them. Germline-derived CDR1 and CDR2 are LGHDT and YNNKEL (reference sequence). The CDR3 DNA reads TGTGCCAGCAGCCACTTGGGAGGAGGAGATGGCTACACCTTC. It codes for CASSHLGGGDGYTF.

The table lists this clonotype with many counts. The J gene is TRBJ2-1, the V gene TRBV12-3 or TRBV12-4, with a tentative D call TRBD2 (6 bases). The CDR3 spans 14 residues. Deletions cut 0 bases from V and 3 bases from J, with 6 bases between. CDR3 protein: CASSLASGYNEQFF. CDR3 in DNA: TGTGCCAGCAGTTTAGCTAGCGGCTACAATGAGCAGTTCTTC.

In its sample, this clonotype was seen a few times. The gene calls are TRBV16 and TRBJ1-1; 9 bases match TRBD1. The ends lost 2 bases at V and 11 bases at J; junction bases unmatched: 9. Per germline, CDR1 KGHSY and CDR2 FQNENV. CDR3 size: 14 residues. CDR3 sequence (DNA): TGTGCCAGCAGCCAACGCACCGGGACAGGGAGGGCTTTCTTT. Translation gives CASSQRTGTGRAFF.

In this sample, this clonotype turned up many times. V usage is TRBV7-2 and J usage is TRBJ2-1; 10 nucleotides agree with TRBD2. CDR3 size: 16 residues. Per the germline V gene, CDR1 is SGHTA and CDR2 is FQGNSA. Trimming at V came to 4 bases and at J to 9 bases, leaving 12 bases not matched to a gene. The CDR3 here is CASSSPMGLANGEQFF. The DNA of the CDR3 is TGTGCCAGCAGCTCCCCCATGGGACTAGCGAATGGTGAGCAGTTCTTC. The whole variable domain, filled in from reference TRBV7-2 and TRBJ2-1, reads GAGVSQSPSNKVTEKGKDVELRCDPISGHTALYWYRQSLGQGLEFLIYFQGNSAPDKSGLPSDRFSAERTGGSVSTLTIQRTQQEDSAVYLCASSSPMGLANGEQFFGPGTRLTVL.

This clonotype was counted a few times. V and J are TRBV2 and TRBJ2-5; maybe TRBD1 (6 bases). This CDR3 has 15 residues. Trimming cost V 4 bases and J 5 bases, with 17 bases left between them. From germline, CDR1 is SNHLY and CDR2 FYNNEI. The DNA for the CDR3 is TGTGCCAGCAGTGGAGGACAGTCAAATCTGGAGACCCAGTACTTC. Translation: CASSGGQSNLETQYF.

The chain uses TRBV6-5 and TRBJ1-1; 9 nucleotides align to TRBD1. V lost 2 bases and J lost 2; bases outside the gene matches: 12. The CDR3 sequence is 18 residues long. CDR1 MNHEY and CDR2 SVGAGI come from the germline V gene. CDR3 nucleotide sequence: TGTGCCAGCAGTTACCGCCTGACAAGACAGGGGGATAACACTGAAGCTTTCTTT. Translation gives CASSYRLTRQGDNTEAFF.

This clonotype was found many times. The chain recombines TRBV18 with TRBJ1-1, with a tentative D call TRBD1 (5 bases). The CDR3 extends over 14 amino acids. Germline V CDR1 and CDR2: KGHSH, LQKENI. V gave up 5 bases and J gave up 1 base, with 11 bases separating them. Here the CDR3 reads CASSSVGGNTEAFF. The DNA for the CDR3 is TGTGCCAGCTCATCCGTGGGGGGGAACACTGAAGCTTTCTTT.

This clonotype appeared many times. V and J are TRBV6-2 or TRBV6-3 and TRBJ2-7; 7 nucleotides align to TRBD2. CDR1 MNHEY and CDR2 SVGEGT come from the germline V gene. The CDR3 runs 14 residues. V shed 3 bases, J shed 3 bases, and the junction held 5 bases outside the gene matches. As DNA, the CDR3 is TGTGCCAGCAGTTATCTGGGCGGGAGCTACGAGCAGTACTTC. It yields the protein CASSYLGGSYEQYF.

The table lists this clonotype with many counts. This chain joins TRBV5-5 and TRBJ1-6; D gene ambiguous. CDR1 SGHKS and CDR2 YYEKEE come from the germline V gene (reference sequence). V gave up 0 bases and J gave up 6 bases, with 7 bases separating them. The CDR3 extends over 14 amino acids. The CDR3 region has the DNA TGTGCCAGCAGCTTGGGGTCCGGTAATTCACCCCTCCACTTT. Amino acid sequence: CASSLGSGNSPLHF.

CDR3 in DNA: TGTGCCAGCAGCTTATTGGGCCCCGGAACTAGCCGCGAGACCCAGTACTTC. Residues: CASSLLGPGTSRETQYF. The chain carries TRBV7-6 and TRBJ2-5, with D tentatively TRBD2 (6 bases). The CDR3 is made up of 17 amino acids. Deletions cut 2 bases from V and 5 bases from J, with 21 bases between. The V gene's germline CDR1 is SGHVS and CDR2 FNYEAQ. Looking up the rest from reference TRBV7-6 and TRBJ2-5 gives the full variable domain: GAGVSQSPRYKVTKRGQDVALRCDPISGHVSLYWYRQALGQGPEFLTYFNYEAQQDKSGLPNDRFSAERPEGSISTLTIQRTEQRDSAMYRCASSLLGPGTSRETQYFGPGTRLLVL.

The chain carries TRBV7-8 and TRBJ1-2; weak D call: TRBD1 (5 bases). With 5 bases removed from V and 4 bases from J, the gap between germline ends came to 23 bases. The CDR3 contains 17 residues. The germline V gene has CDR1 SGHVS and CDR2 FQNEAQ. In nucleotides, the CDR3 is TGTGCCAGCAGCCTAAACGCCCGGGGCCGCCGGTTCTATGGCTACACCTTC. It codes for CASSLNARGRRFYGYTF.

This clonotype was seen at least ten times. The rearrangement joins TRBV29-1 to TRBJ2-7; 10 bases agree with TRBD1. CDR1 SQVTM and CDR2 ANQGSEA come from the germline V gene. CDR3 length: 14 amino acids. V was clipped by 5 bases and J by 4 bases; unmatched bases: 8. CDR3 in DNA: TGCAGCGTTTCCGGGACAGGGGAAAGTTACGAGCAGTACTTC. Translated: CSVSGTGESYEQYF.

The chain is built from TRBV14 and TRBJ1-2; D is ambiguous. V lost 4 bases and J lost 5, with 23 bases in between. Germline values: CDR1 SGHDN, CDR2 FVKESK. The CDR3 covers 17 residues. DNA for the CDR3: TGTGCCAGCAGCCCTTTCAGGTGGCAGCGCCGAGGGTATGGCTACACCTTC. Protein sequence: CASSPFRWQRRGYGYTF. Using reference TRBV14 and TRBJ1-2 for the parts outside the CDR3, the full variable domain is EAGVTQFPSHSVIEKGQTVTLRCDPISGHDNLYWYRRVMGKEIKFLLHFVKESKQDESGMPNNRFLAERTGGTYSTLKVQPAELEDSGVYFCASSPFRWQRRGYGYTFGSGTRLTVV.

This clonotype showed up many times. The chain uses TRBV29-1 and TRBJ2-5, with D perhaps matching TRBD1 (5 bases). The CDR3 contains 14 residues. Germline V gene sequence: CDR1 SQVTM, CDR2 ANQGSEA. V was shortened by 6 bases and J by 5 bases, with 19 bases between the two germline ends. CDR3 nucleotides: TGCAGCGTACCCACAGGTGGGATGACGGAGACCCAGTACTTC. It encodes CSVPTGGMTETQYF.

The chain uses TRBV7-9 and TRBJ1-2, with no clear D. CDR1 and CDR2 from the germline V gene are SEHNR and FQNEAQ (reference sequence). V gave up 5 bases and J gave up 3 bases, with 10 bases separating them. The CDR3 is 13 amino acids. CDR3 bases: TGTGCCAGCAGCCCACCCCGGGACTATGGCTACACCTTC. Translating it yields CASSPPRDYGYTF.

This clonotype was counted ten times or more. The rearrangement joins TRBV7-9 to TRBJ2-3; 13 bases match TRBD2. Germline CDR1 reads SEHNR; CDR2 reads FQNEAQ (reference sequence). J gave up 5 bases and V 5 bases, and 10 bases lay outside the gene matches. This CDR3 is 17 amino acids long. The CDR3 reads CASSPLLAGGPGDTQYF. The CDR3 coding sequence is TGTGCCAGCAGCCCCCTACTAGCGGGGGGGCCAGGAGATACGCAGTATTTT.

This chain joins TRBV29-1 and TRBJ2-5; TRBD1 might be the D (5 bases). The V gene lost 8 bases and the J gene lost 2 bases, with 15 bases spanning the gap. This CDR3 contains 13 residues. Per the germline V gene, CDR1 is SQVTM and CDR2 is ANQGSEA. Here the CDR3 reads CSTLRGIQETQYF. The CDR3 DNA sequence: TGCAGCACCCTAAGGGGCATACAAGAGACCCAGTACTTC.

This clonotype occurred many times. CDR3 in DNA: TGTGCCATCAGACCCGGGGATGGACTAGCGGGGGGCGATGAGCAGTTCTTC. Protein sequence: CAIRPGDGLAGGDEQFF. The chain couples TRBV10-3 to TRBJ2-1; TRBD2 matches at 14 bases. Germline values: CDR1 ENHRY, CDR2 SYGVKD. CDR3 size: 17 residues. With V trimmed by 6 bases and J by 8 bases, 12 bases remained unmatched.

This clonotype was counted ten times or more. V and J are TRBV28 and TRBJ2-3; D gene uncertain. CDR1 and CDR2 (germline): MDHEN, SYDVKM. The CDR3 totals 12 residues. V shed 2 bases and J shed 4 bases, with 4 bases lying between them. CDR3 loop: CASSLTADTQYF. Written as DNA, the CDR3 is TGTGCCAGCAGTTTAACGGCAGATACGCAGTATTTT.

This clonotype was recorded many times. The V gene is TRBV9, the J gene TRBJ2-3; 9 bases are shared with TRBD2. The CDR3 covers 17 residues. The germline gives CDR1 SGDLS, CDR2 YYNGEE. The ends lost 0 bases at V and 2 bases at J; junction bases unmatched: 7. CDR3 coding DNA: TGTGCCAGCAGCGTAGAAGGGCGGGGGGGACTCACAGATACGCAGTATTTT. This sequence encodes CASSVEGRGGLTDTQYF.

This clonotype has a count of ten or more. The chain has TRBV6-5 and TRBJ1-2; TRBD1 matches at 8 bases. CDR3 size: 14 residues. Germline CDR1 and CDR2: MNHEY and SVGAGI. V lost 4 bases to trimming and J lost 9 bases; unmatched junction nucleotides: 10. CDR3 sequence reads: CASSLGQELGRYTF. CDR3 sequence (DNA): TGTGCCAGCAGTTTGGGACAGGAACTCGGGCGCTACACCTTC.

The sample holds many counts of this clonotype. The chain employs TRBV2 and TRBJ2-7; D may be TRBD1 or TRBD2 (6 bases each). V lost 6 bases to trimming and J lost 2 bases, with 8 bases between them. This CDR3 spans 12 amino acids. Germline assignment: CDR1 SNHLY and CDR2 FYNNEI. CDR3 DNA: TGTGCCAGCAGGAGGGGGGCCTACGAGCAGTACTTC. This sequence encodes CASRRGAYEQYF.

This clonotype was detected a few times. The chain couples TRBV7-2 to TRBJ1-3; unclear D gene. Germline lookup yields CDR1 SGHTA and CDR2 FQGNSA. CDR3 length equals 15 residues. V was pared by 2 bases and J by 8 bases, with 16 bases between. The CDR3 loop reads CASSLSGRPDDTIYF. The CDR3 nucleotides read TGTGCCAGCAGCTTATCCGGCAGGCCTGACGACACCATATATTTT.

This clonotype was picked up a small number of times. The chain is built from TRBV6-6 and TRBJ2-3, with D unclear. Trimming took 9 bases from V and 4 from J, leaving 2 bases between them. This CDR3 has 9 amino acids. Germline V gives CDR1 MNHNY, CDR2 SVGAGI (reference sequence). CDR3 bases: TGTGCCAGTTCAGATACGCAGTATTTT. Protein sequence: CASSDTQYF.

This sequence joins TRBV20-1 and TRBJ2-1; TRBD2 agrees at 16 bases. Germline V gene lookup returns CDR1 DFQATT and CDR2 SNEGSKA (reference sequence). The CDR3 is made up of 14 amino acids. With V trimmed by 6 bases and J by 15 bases, 11 bases remained unmatched. The CDR3 bases are TGCAGTGCGAAACCGGGACTAGCGGGAGGGATGTCGTTCTTC. Its protein product is CSAKPGLAGGMSFF.

This clonotype has a handful of counts. The chain employs TRBV6-1 and TRBJ1-1; the D gene is possibly TRBD1 (5 bases). The CDR3 is made up of 16 amino acids. The germline V gene encodes CDR1 MNHNS and CDR2 SASEGT. Trimming removed 0 bases at V and 8 bases at J, with 19 bases between. The CDR3 is CASSEARIGFRGEAFF. The CDR3 nucleotides are TGTGCCAGCAGTGAAGCGAGGATCGGGTTTAGGGGAGAAGCTTTCTTT.

The V call is TRBV7-9, the J call TRBJ2-4; 7 bases line up with TRBD2. The junction had 10 bases not matched to a gene; V was cut back by 3 bases and J by 5 bases. Germline-derived CDR1 and CDR2 are SEHNR and FQNEAQ (reference sequence). The CDR3 contains 16 residues. CDR3 sequence (DNA): TGTGCCAGCAGCTTCCAAGGACTAGTGGGACAAAACATTCAGTACTTC. Protein sequence: CASSFQGLVGQNIQYF.

V is TRBV7-8 and J is TRBJ2-5; no clear D. Trimming cost V 5 bases and J 1 base, with 17 bases left between them. The CDR3 is 16 amino acids. Germline V gives CDR1 SGHVS, CDR2 FQNEAQ. CDR3 sequence (DNA): TGTGCCAGCAGCCCCCGCTCATGGGTCCTCCAAGAGACCCAGTACTTC. Its translation: CASSPRSWVLQETQYF.